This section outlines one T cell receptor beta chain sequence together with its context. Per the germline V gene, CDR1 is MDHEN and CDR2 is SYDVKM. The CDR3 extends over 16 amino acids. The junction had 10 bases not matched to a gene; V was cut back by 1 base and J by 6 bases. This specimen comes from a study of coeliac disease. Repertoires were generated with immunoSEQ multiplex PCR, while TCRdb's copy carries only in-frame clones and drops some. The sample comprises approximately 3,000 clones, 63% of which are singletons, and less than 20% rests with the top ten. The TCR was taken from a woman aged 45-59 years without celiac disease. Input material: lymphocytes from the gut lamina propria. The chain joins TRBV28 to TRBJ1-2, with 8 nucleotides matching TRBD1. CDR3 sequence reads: CASSLLGTGGLHGYTF. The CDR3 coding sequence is TGTGCCAGCAGTTTATTGGGGACAGGCGGCCTCCATGGCTACACCTTC.